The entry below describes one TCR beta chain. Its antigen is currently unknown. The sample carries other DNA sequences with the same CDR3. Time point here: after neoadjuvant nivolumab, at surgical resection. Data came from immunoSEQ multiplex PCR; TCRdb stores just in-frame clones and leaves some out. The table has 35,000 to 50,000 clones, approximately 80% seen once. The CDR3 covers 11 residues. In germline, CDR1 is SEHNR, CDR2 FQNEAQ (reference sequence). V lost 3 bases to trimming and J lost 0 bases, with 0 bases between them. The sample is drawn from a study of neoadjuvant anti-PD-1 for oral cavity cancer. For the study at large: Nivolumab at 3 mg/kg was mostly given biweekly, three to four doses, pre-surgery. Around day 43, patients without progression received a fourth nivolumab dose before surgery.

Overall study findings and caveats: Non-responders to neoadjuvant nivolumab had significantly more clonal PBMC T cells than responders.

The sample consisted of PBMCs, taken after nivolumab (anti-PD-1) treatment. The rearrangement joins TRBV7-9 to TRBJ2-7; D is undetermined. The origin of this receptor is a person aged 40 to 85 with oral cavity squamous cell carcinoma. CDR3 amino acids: CASSFSYEQYF. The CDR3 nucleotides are TGTGCCAGCAGCTTCTCCTACGAGCAGTACTTC. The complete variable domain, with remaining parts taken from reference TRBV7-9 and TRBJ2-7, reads DTGVSQNPRHKITKRGQNVTFRCDPISEHNRLYWYRQTLGQGPEFLTYFQNEAQLEKSRLLSDRFSAERPKGSFSTLEIQRTEQGDSAMYLCASSFSYEQYFGPGTRLTVT.